These 14 T cell receptor beta chains came from one sample sequenced in a study of blood T cell repertoires in COVID-19. The data were produced by immunoSEQ multiplex PCR, yet TCRdb's version contains in-frame clones alone and is incomplete. The table lists around 170,000 clones, roughly nine tenths of them singletons, with about 2.1% in the top ten. The sequencing input was peripheral blood. The receptor source for this set is a man between 18 and 35 years old who had recovered from COVID-19.

The chain combines TRBV29-1 with TRBJ2-1; weak D call: TRBD1 (6 bases). The germline V gene encodes CDR1 SQVTM and CDR2 ANQGSEA. The CDR3 totals 15 residues. V lost 3 bases and J 3 bases, leaving 15 bases between the germline ends. CDR3 nucleotides: TGCAGCGTTGATCTAGGGGGAAGATACTACAATGAGCAGTTCTTC. This sequence encodes CSVDLGGRYYNEQFF.

V gene TRBV29-1 combines with J gene TRBJ1-4; no definite D call. CDR3 size: 13 residues. Germline CDR1 and CDR2: SQVTM and ANQGSEA. With 0 bases removed from V and 10 bases from J, the gap between germline ends came to 12 bases. This CDR3 is CSVEETIEGKLFF. The DNA of the CDR3 is TGCAGCGTTGAAGAGACAATCGAGGGAAAACTGTTTTTT.

In nucleotides, the CDR3 is TGTGCCAGCTCACCTGGACTAGCGGGTAGTACAGATACGCAGTATTTT. Protein sequence: CASSPGLAGSTDTQYF. The chain carries TRBV18 and TRBJ2-3, with 11 bases lining up with TRBD2. V lost 3 bases to trimming and J lost 3 bases; unmatched junction nucleotides: 5. The CDR3 is 16 residues long. CDR1 and CDR2 from the germline V gene are KGHSH and LQKENI.

The rearrangement links TRBV4-3 to TRBJ2-3; tentative D call: TRBD2 (6 bases). Per the germline V gene, CDR1 is LGHNA and CDR2 is YSLEER. CDR3 size: 15 residues. Trimming took 6 bases from V and 4 from J, leaving 17 bases between them. This CDR3 is CASRERFGSPDTQYF. CDR3 coding DNA: TGCGCCAGCAGAGAACGGTTCGGGAGCCCAGATACGCAGTATTTT.

The sample holds a few counts of this clone. This rearrangement joins TRBV6-1 to TRBJ2-7, with TRBD2 matching over 8 bases. The CDR3 is made up of 15 amino acids. Losses at the gene ends were 3 bases for V and 6 bases for J; bases not matched to a gene: 10. From germline, CDR1 is MNHNS and CDR2 SASEGT. The CDR3 is CASSDGGGGSSEQYF. In DNA form, the CDR3 reads TGTGCCAGCAGTGACGGGGGGGGCGGGAGCTCCGAGCAGTACTTC.

CDR3 sequence: CASNVASAGELFF. Here the CDR3 DNA reads TGTGCCAGCAACGTCGCTTCGGCCGGGGAGCTGTTTTTT. This sequence joins TRBV9 and TRBJ2-2; D remains ambiguous. Trimming pared 6 bases from V and 6 bases from J, leaving 12 bases between. The CDR3 has 13 residues. CDR1 and CDR2 from the germline V gene are SGDLS and YYNGEE.

The rearrangement uses TRBV4-1 and TRBJ2-1; D remains unclear. V dropped 1 base and J dropped 4 bases, with 11 bases sitting between them. The CDR3 length is 15 residues. From germline, CDR1 is MGHRA and CDR2 YSYEKL. CDR3 residues: CASSQVMLLYNEQFF. The CDR3 DNA reads as TGCGCCAGCAGCCAAGTTATGTTACTATACAATGAGCAGTTCTTC.

This chain uses TRBV5-6 with TRBJ1-4; TRBD1 agrees at 7 bases. The CDR3 runs to 15 residues. The J segment lost 7 bases and the V segment lost 3 bases, leaving 9 bases of the junction unmatched. Germline CDR1 and CDR2: SGHDT and YYEEEE. As DNA, the CDR3 is TGTGCCAGCAGCTCTACAGGGGAAGATGGTGAAAAACTGTTTTTT. It codes for CASSSTGEDGEKLFF.

This chain joins TRBV28 and TRBJ1-5; tentatively, D is TRBD1 (6 bases). The CDR3 covers 15 residues. The V gene's germline CDR1 is MDHEN and CDR2 SYDVKM. V lost 3 bases and J 11 bases, leaving 20 bases between the germline ends. The CDR3 loop reads CASSFTRTVLRAQHF. Here the CDR3 DNA reads TGTGCCAGCAGTTTCACTCGGACAGTTTTGAGGGCCCAGCATTTT.

The J gene is TRBJ1-1, the V gene TRBV13; D unclear. Deletions cut 7 bases from V and 10 bases from J, with 16 bases between. The CDR3 totals 12 residues. Per the germline V gene, CDR1 is PRHDT and CDR2 is FYEKMQ (reference sequence). The CDR3: CASTWAAQAAFF. The DNA of the CDR3 is TGTGCCAGCACCTGGGCCGCCCAAGCAGCTTTCTTT.

The chain carries TRBV28 and TRBJ1-1; tentative D call: TRBD1 (5 bases). V was cut by 2 bases and J by 5 bases, with 12 bases left in between. The CDR3 consists of 14 residues. The germline V gene has CDR1 MDHEN and CDR2 SYDVKM. Here the CDR3 DNA reads TGTGCCAGCAGTTTAGGCAGGGAAGTTACTGAAGCTTTCTTT. It is translated as CASSLGREVTEAFF.

This clone was recorded a few times. CDR3 amino acids: CASSGSTGELFF. The CDR3 DNA reads TGTGCCAGCAGTGGGAGCACCGGGGAGCTGTTTTTT. The genes are TRBV25-1 and TRBJ2-2; D uncertain. Germline V gives CDR1 MGHDK, CDR2 SYGVNS. V gave up 4 bases and J gave up 4 bases, with 4 bases separating them. There are 12 residues in the CDR3.

This chain joins TRBV6-5 and TRBJ1-4, with 9 nucleotides matching TRBD1. The J segment lost 10 bases and the V segment lost 2 bases, leaving 5 bases of the junction unmatched. Germline V gene sequence: CDR1 MNHEY, CDR2 SVGAGI. The CDR3 is made up of 14 amino acids. For the CDR3, the DNA is TGTGCCAGCAGTTACCGGGACAGGGAAGGAAAACTGTTTTTT. It is translated as CASSYRDREGKLFF.

The J gene is TRBJ1-2, the V gene TRBV21-1; no DNA check was done on the table's D call, TRBD1. TRBV21-1 is reported as a pseudogene. There are 17 residues in the CDR3. CDR3 in amino acids: CASSKESSRQGHYGYTF. The CDR3, as DNA: TGTGCCAGCAGCAAAGAGTCGAGCAGACAGGGGCACTATGGCTACACCTTC.